A single TCR beta chain is shown here with its context. Its target is not known. A junction end diverges from the germline sequence, so it may reflect a read error. The data are from a study of early T cells in non-severe SARS-CoV-2 infection. Looking at the study overall: Unpaired chains resulted from sequencing bulk RNA of unsorted whole blood.

Overall study results and limits: Private and CD4 specificities were missed by VDJdb matching, which favored anti-spike CD8 responses.

The length of the CDR3 is 10 residues. Germline-derived CDR1 and CDR2 are SGDLS and YYNGEE. In the library, individual cDNA molecules carried attached unique molecular identifiers. TCRdb reprocessed the 5' RACE reads via MiXCR and lists one record per CDR3 protein. This sample has tens of thousands of distinct CDR3 sequences, with around an eighth found just once. The chain combines TRBV9 with TRBJ2-3; D not certain. Source material: whole blood. This sequence originates from an adult who was a healthcare worker with PCR-confirmed SARS-CoV-2 infection or an uninfected control (not recorded which). CDR3 nucleotides: TGTGCCAGCAGCGTACTGCCCGTGGGTTTT. Translated: CASSVLPVGF.